These 24 T cell receptor beta chains came from one sample sequenced in a study of CD8+ T cells in alopecia areata. Treatment of the sample: oral pan-JAK inhibitor, 5-10 mg twice daily. Sequencing relied on a cDNA template that was reverse transcribed from extracted RNA. Sequenced by immunoSEQ multiplex PCR; TCRdb stores in-frame clones only, minus some. Of more than 90,000 clones listed, just under 60% are singletons. This specimen was CD8+ T cells sorted from blood, taken at week 56, from a patient treated with tofacitinib. These receptors were obtained from a human donor with alopecia areata.

This CDR3 is CASSLYPRNEQFF. The CDR3 bases are TGTGCCAGCAGTTTATATCCTAGGAATGAGCAGTTCTTC. This chain connects TRBV27 to TRBJ2-1; D call uncertain. The CDR3 runs 13 residues. The V gene's germline CDR1 is MNHEY and CDR2 SMNVEV (reference sequence). Trimming stripped 1 base from V and 7 bases from J, with 8 bases between.

The chain has TRBV6-5 and TRBJ1-1; perhaps TRBD1 as D (6 bases). Germline CDR1 is MNHEY and CDR2 is SVGAGI. The V and J ends lost 0 bases and 8 bases respectively, with 13 bases between them. CDR3 length: 14 amino acids. The CDR3: CASSYSTGGPEAFF. The CDR3 bases are TGTGCCAGCAGTTACTCGACAGGCGGACCAGAAGCTTTCTTT.

The chain joins TRBV29-1 to TRBJ2-2; TRBD2 matches at 8 bases. The germline V gene has CDR1 SQVTM and CDR2 ANQGSEA. With 5 bases clipped from V and 1 base from J, the junction kept 3 bases outside the gene matches. CDR3 size: 14 residues. The CDR3 here is CSVLLAENTGELFF. The CDR3, as DNA: TGCAGCGTTTTACTAGCGGAGAACACCGGGGAGCTGTTTTTT.

The V call is TRBV2, the J call TRBJ1-2, with 9 bases lining up with TRBD1. This CDR3 has 12 residues. Germline V gives CDR1 SNHLY, CDR2 FYNNEI. V shed 10 bases and J 8 bases; nucleotides not matched to a gene: 8. CDR3 in amino acids: CANLRTGDGYTF. The DNA of the CDR3 is TGTGCCAATTTACGGACAGGGGACGGCTACACCTTC.

This chain connects TRBV7-9 to TRBJ1-2; D uncertain. This CDR3 is built from 15 residues. The V end lost 5 bases, the J end lost 8 bases, and 21 bases lay between the germline ends. Looked up from germline, CDR1 is SEHNR and CDR2 is FQNEAQ (reference sequence). CDR3 region: CASSGSGLRSIGYTF. The CDR3 nucleotides are TGTGCCAGCAGCGGGTCGGGCCTTCGATCTATCGGCTACACCTTC.

The chain employs TRBV5-1 and TRBJ2-7; no clear D. CDR1 is SGHRS and CDR2 is YFSETQ in the germline V gene. Trimming pared 0 bases from V and 0 bases from J, leaving 13 bases between. The CDR3 has 16 residues. The CDR3 here is CASSLDHNRPSYEQYF. The CDR3 nucleotides are TGCGCCAGCAGCTTGGATCACAACCGCCCCTCCTACGAGCAGTACTTC.

The gene calls are TRBV5-5 and TRBJ2-2; D call uncertain. The CDR3 runs 11 residues. The germline CDR1 and CDR2 sequences are SGHKS and YYEKEE (reference sequence). Trimming pared 4 bases from V and 8 bases from J, leaving 6 bases between. CDR3 in amino acids: CASSPTGELFF. CDR3 nucleotides: TGTGCCAGCAGCCCTACGGGGGAGCTGTTTTTT. The full variable domain, in which reference TRBV5-5 and TRBJ2-2 provide the parts outside the CDR3, is DAGVTQSPTHLIKTRGQQVTLRCSPISGHKSVSWYQQVLGQGPQFIFQYYEKEERGRGNFPDRFSARQFPNYSSELNVNALLLGDSALYLCASSPTGELFFGEGSRLTVL.

Many counts were recorded for this clone. This chain joins TRBV7-9 and TRBJ1-1, with D possibly TRBD1 on 6 matching bases. There are 15 residues in the CDR3. Germline CDR1 SEHNR, CDR2 FQNEAQ (reference sequence). Trimming took off 3 bases at V and 5 bases at J, with 16 bases between the two ends. CDR3 coding DNA: TGTGCCAGCAGCTTGCTTCTGGGGGCGAGGACTGAAGCTTTCTTT. Its protein is CASSLLLGARTEAFF. The full variable domain, in which reference TRBV7-9 and TRBJ1-1 provide the parts outside the CDR3, is DTGVSQNPRHKITKRGQNVTFRCDPISEHNRLYWYRQTLGQGPEFLTYFQNEAQLEKSRLLSDRFSAERPKGSFSTLEIQRTEQGDSAMYLCASSLLLGARTEAFFGQGTRLTVV.

This chain joins TRBV6-5 and TRBJ2-1; 7 nucleotides agree with TRBD1. This CDR3 has 13 residues. Per germline, CDR1 MNHEY and CDR2 SVGAGI. Trimming cost V 6 bases and J 7 bases; bases outside gene matches: 6. The CDR3 here is CASSQGDGNEQFF. In DNA form, the CDR3 reads TGTGCCAGCAGCCAGGGGGACGGTAATGAGCAGTTCTTC.

This chain connects TRBV4-1 to TRBJ2-7; D is unresolved. The length of the CDR3 is 16 residues. V dropped 0 bases and J dropped 3 bases, with 15 bases sitting between them. CDR1 and CDR2 from the germline V gene are MGHRA and YSYEKL. In DNA, the CDR3 is TGCGCCAGCAGCCAAGATACAAGGGTTCCGAGCTACGAGCAGTACTTC. Its translation is CASSQDTRVPSYEQYF.

V and J are TRBV11-1 and TRBJ1-1, with D possibly matching TRBD1 (6 bases). The CDR3 is 15 residues long. The V end was cut by 3 bases, the J end by 2 bases, with 13 bases between. Germline V gene lookup returns CDR1 SGHAT and CDR2 FQDESV (reference sequence). The CDR3 spells CASSLRGRINTEAFF. CDR3 coding DNA: TGTGCCAGCAGCTTGCGGGGGCGGATAAACACTGAAGCTTTCTTT.

The genes are TRBV7-8 and TRBJ1-2, with D possibly being TRBD1 (6 bases). V was shortened by 5 bases and J by 2 bases, with 12 bases between the two germline ends. The CDR3 has 14 residues. Germline V gives CDR1 SGHVS, CDR2 FQNEAQ. Here the CDR3 reads CASSGIDRNYGYTF. In nucleotides, the CDR3 is TGTGCCAGCAGCGGAATCGACAGGAACTATGGCTACACCTTC.

The chain couples TRBV19 to TRBJ1-1; D not certain. From germline, CDR1 is LNHDA and CDR2 SQIVND (reference sequence). Trimming shortened V by 5 bases and J by 5 bases, and 9 bases separated the two germline ends. The CDR3 extends over 12 amino acids. CDR3 coding DNA: TGTGCCAGTAGTTGGGTAGGGACTGAAGCTTTCTTT. Protein: CASSWVGTEAFF.

This chain uses TRBV29-1 with TRBJ2-1, with TRBD1 matching over 10 bases. Per germline, CDR1 SQVTM and CDR2 ANQGSEA. The CDR3 has 12 residues. This CDR3 reads CIRDRGHNEQFF. The CDR3 region has the DNA TGCATCCGGGACAGGGGCCACAATGAGCAGTTCTTC.

A note on this clone: Other nucleotide sequences in the sample specify the same CDR3. The genes are TRBV9 and TRBJ2-2, with TRBD2 identical over 8 bases. The CDR3 is 14 residues long. The germline gives CDR1 SGDLS, CDR2 YYNGEE. V dropped 0 bases and J dropped 6; count of bases not matched to a gene: 1. The CDR3 region is CASSVAGGPGELFF. In DNA, the CDR3 is TGTGCCAGCAGCGTAGCGGGGGGGCCCGGGGAGCTGTTTTTT.

This clone was picked up a small number of times. The genes are TRBV7-9 and TRBJ1-2, with 10 bases aligning to TRBD1. J gave up 0 bases and V 5 bases, and 12 bases lay outside the gene matches. The CDR3 spans 18 residues. Germline CDR1 SEHNR, CDR2 FQNEAQ (reference sequence). In nucleotides, the CDR3 is TGTGCCAGCAGCGGCCGGACCGGGACAGGGGCAACTAACTATGGCTACACCTTC. It is translated as CASSGRTGTGATNYGYTF.

This clone was counted a few times. The chain recombines TRBV7-3 with TRBJ2-3; no reliable D call. Germline V CDR1 and CDR2: SGHTA, FQGTGA. V dropped 0 bases and J dropped 3 bases, with 4 bases sitting between them. The CDR3 extends over 13 amino acids. Here the CDR3 DNA reads TGTGCCAGCAGCTTAACCTGGACAGATACGCAGTATTTT. Translating gives CASSLTWTDTQYF.

CDR3 nucleotides: TGTGCCAGCAGTTTGCTATCCCCGACCGGGGAGCTGTTTTTT. As protein: CASSLLSPTGELFF. This rearrangement joins TRBV27 to TRBJ2-2; D uncertain. The ends were cut back, 3 bases at V and 5 bases at J, with 10 bases in the middle. Germline V gives CDR1 MNHEY, CDR2 SMNVEV (reference sequence). The CDR3 sequence is 14 residues long.

This clone was seen only once. The chain recombines TRBV5-1 with TRBJ1-2; D remains unclear. This CDR3 is built from 15 residues. Germline loops: CDR1 SGHRS, CDR2 YFSETQ. Trimming left V 4 bases short and J 2 bases short, with 15 bases between. This CDR3 reads CASSPRPGINYGYTF. CDR3 nucleotide sequence: TGCGCCAGCAGCCCCCGCCCAGGCATCAACTATGGCTACACCTTC.

DNA of the CDR3: TGTGCCAGCAGTTACGATGTCATTTCCTACGAGCAGTACTTC. It specifies CASSYDVISYEQYF. This chain connects TRBV6-6 to TRBJ2-7; D unclear. The CDR3 consists of 14 residues. Germline V CDR1 and CDR2: MNHNY, SVGAGI (reference sequence). V was cut by 2 bases and J by 1 base, with 9 bases left in between.

The rearrangement joins TRBV7-9 to TRBJ2-7; 11 nucleotides align to TRBD2. V was clipped by 5 bases and J by 5 bases; unmatched bases: 5. Germline values: CDR1 SEHNR, CDR2 FQNEAQ (reference sequence). The CDR3 is 14 residues long. The CDR3 loop is CASSISGGAHEQYF. CDR3 DNA sequence: TGTGCCAGCAGCATTAGCGGGGGGGCCCACGAGCAGTACTTC.

Only a few counts were recorded for this clone. The chain recombines TRBV13 with TRBJ2-6; 9 nucleotides agree with TRBD1. V lost 7 bases and J lost 3; bases outside the gene matches: 7. The CDR3 consists of 16 residues. The germline V gene encodes CDR1 PRHDT and CDR2 FYEKMQ (reference sequence). The CDR3 DNA is TGTGCCAGCAAAAAACAGGGGGCAGGTGGGGCCAACGTCCTGACTTTC. Its translation is CASKKQGAGGANVLTF.

This clone has only a few counts. This chain joins TRBV30 and TRBJ1-4; unclear D gene. Germline lookup yields CDR1 GTSNPN and CDR2 SVGIG (reference sequence). The V gene lost 4 bases and the J gene lost 8 bases, with 11 bases spanning the gap. This CDR3 has 12 amino acids. CDR3 DNA sequence: TGTGCCTGGAATTCTCCGGAGGAAAAACTGTTTTTT. Its protein product is CAWNSPEEKLFF.

The chain employs TRBV29-1 and TRBJ2-3; 8 nucleotides line up with TRBD1. The CDR3 consists of 14 residues. The V and J ends lost 7 bases and 2 bases, in that order; junction bases with no gene match: 8. Germline CDR1 and CDR2: SQVTM and ANQGSEA. CDR3 in DNA: TGCAGCGCGACACAGGGGGGCTTCACAGATACGCAGTATTTT. As protein: CSATQGGFTDTQYF.